These 30 T cell receptor beta chains originate from one sample sequenced in a study of T cell responses to AZD1222 COVID-19 vaccine (dated by TCRdb to the early 2020s). The library was obtained by the immunoSEQ multiplex PCR assay. Imported from immuneACCESS, the table was reduced by TCRdb to in-frame sequences with V and J called. These copies leave out some clones; in studies compared against another copy, an unresolved V gene accounts for under half, and the cause of the remainder is not known. The sample contains approximately 46,000 clones, roughly 90% of them found a single time. The ten largest clones take up 1% to 1.3% of the sample. The time point label on this specimen signifies: about 28 days (+/-7) after the second vaccine dose. The sequencing used peripheral blood, collected 28 days after the second AZD1222 dose. The receptors shown here come from an adult who received the AZD1222 COVID-19 vaccine.

The rearrangement links TRBV28 to TRBJ2-7, with 8 bases lining up with TRBD1. CDR1 and CDR2 from the germline V gene are MDHEN and SYDVKM. The CDR3 has 16 residues. The trim removed 4 bases at V and 3 bases at J, leaving 11 bases unmatched. CDR3 nucleotide sequence: TGTGCCAGCAGTTCCCTCAGGGGGCTGCGGGTCTACGAGCAGTACTTC. As protein: CASSSLRGLRVYEQYF.

V usage is TRBV7-8 and J usage is TRBJ1-1, with 7 bases identical to TRBD1. Germline CDR1 is SGHVS and CDR2 is FQNEAQ. V gave up 5 bases and J gave up 6 bases; unmatched junction bases: 12. The CDR3 contains 15 residues. This CDR3 is CASSPWTGPTSEAFF. The DNA for the CDR3 is TGTGCCAGCAGCCCGTGGACAGGACCAACCTCTGAAGCTTTCTTT.

The chain carries TRBV6-5 and TRBJ2-2; D possibly corresponds to TRBD1 (6 bases). The V gene lost 2 bases and the J gene lost 5 bases, with 15 bases spanning the gap. Per the germline V gene, CDR1 is MNHEY and CDR2 is SVGAGI. The CDR3 length is 16 residues. CDR3 sequence (DNA): TGTGCCAGCAGTTACGAAGGGGGAGTCGGTACCGGGGAGCTGTTTTTT. This gives the protein CASSYEGGVGTGELFF.

This chain connects TRBV5-8 to TRBJ2-3; TRBD2 aligns across 13 bases. The length of the CDR3 is 15 residues. V lost 4 bases, J lost 7 bases, and 6 bases stayed unmatched. Germline CDR1 and CDR2: SGHTS and YDEGEE. CDR3 protein: CASSRTSGRGNTQYF. The CDR3 DNA sequence: TGTGCCAGCAGCAGGACTAGCGGGAGAGGGAATACGCAGTATTTT.

CDR3 bases: TGTGCCAGCAGCCAGACAGGGAATCAGCCCCAGCATTTT. Amino acid sequence: CASSQTGNQPQHF. V gene TRBV7-9 combines with J gene TRBJ1-5; 7 bases are a match to TRBD1. The germline gives CDR1 SEHNR, CDR2 FQNEAQ (reference sequence). The CDR3 loop spans 13 amino acids. Unmatched junction bases numbered 2, after V lost 5 bases and J lost 4 bases.

V is TRBV10-3 and J is TRBJ2-2, with D possibly TRBD1 on 6 matching bases. CDR1 is ENHRY and CDR2 is SYGVKD in the germline V gene. Trimming removed 8 bases from V and 0 bases from J, with 13 bases in between. This CDR3 is 15 amino acids long. CDR3 nucleotides: TGTGCCATCGGACCCGGGACAACGAACACCGGGGAGCTGTTTTTT. Protein sequence: CAIGPGTTNTGELFF.

The chain is built from TRBV25-1 and TRBJ2-3; tentative D call: TRBD2 (6 bases). The V gene lost 6 bases and the J gene lost 0 bases, with 10 bases spanning the gap. CDR1 MGHDK and CDR2 SYGVNS come from the germline V gene. The CDR3 sequence is 14 residues long. The CDR3 region is CASRGGLSTDTQYF. Written as DNA, the CDR3 is TGTGCCAGCAGGGGCGGACTAAGCACAGATACGCAGTATTTT.

The rearrangement uses TRBV3-1 (or the pseudogene TRBV3-2) and TRBJ1-3; a possible D gene is TRBD1 (5 bases). Germline V gives CDR1 LGHDT, CDR2 YNNKEL (reference sequence). CDR3 size: 15 residues. V lost 3 bases to trimming and J lost 1 base, with 10 bases between them. CDR3 bases: TGTGCCAGCAGCCAGCGGGGGTTTTCTGGAAACACCATATATTTT. Its translation is CASSQRGFSGNTIYF.

The gene calls are TRBV7-3 and TRBJ1-2; D is ambiguous. This CDR3 spans 17 amino acids. Germline CDR1 and CDR2: SGHTA and FQGTGA. Trimming removed 4 bases from V and 7 bases from J, with 25 bases in between. The CDR3 DNA is TGTGCCAGCAGCTGGACGCGCCGGGGTCCGGTGGCGTGTGGCTACACCTTC. Amino acids: CASSWTRRGPVACGYTF.

CDR3 protein: CASSSPGGGRNEQFF. The CDR3 nucleotides are TGTGCCAGCAGTTCCCCCGGGGGCGGGAGGAATGAGCAGTTCTTC. The rearrangement links TRBV28 to TRBJ2-1, with 8 bases matching TRBD2. With 4 bases clipped from V and 7 bases from J, the junction kept 9 bases outside the gene matches. The CDR3 is made up of 15 amino acids. Germline V gives CDR1 MDHEN, CDR2 SYDVKM.

J is TRBJ1-3 and V is TRBV5-6; D gene uncertain. The V gene's germline CDR1 is SGHDT and CDR2 YYEEEE. The CDR3 is 15 residues long. Between the trimmed V and J ends, which lost 0 bases and 1 base, there was a span of 8 bases. The CDR3: CASSLVSASGNTIYF. The CDR3 DNA sequence: TGTGCCAGCAGCTTGGTGTCTGCGTCTGGAAACACCATATATTTT.

J is TRBJ1-1 and V is TRBV5-5, with a weak D call TRBD1 (5 bases). V lost 4 bases to trimming and J lost 0 bases, with 10 bases between them. The CDR3 has 14 amino acids. Germline V gene sequence: CDR1 SGHKS, CDR2 YYEKEE (reference sequence). The DNA of the CDR3 is TGTGCCAGCAGCCCGGGACTGATGAACACTGAAGCTTTCTTT. Protein sequence: CASSPGLMNTEAFF.

This chain uses TRBV6-2 or TRBV6-3 with TRBJ1-4, with 9 positions matching TRBD1. Germline values: CDR1 MNHEY, CDR2 SVGEGT. Germline trimming cut 5 bases from V and 10 bases from J; bases unmatched to any gene: 5. The CDR3 runs 13 residues. The CDR3 DNA reads TGTGCCAGCAGTCGGCCGGACAGGGGAAAACTGTTTTTT. This encodes CASSRPDRGKLFF.

J is TRBJ2-3 and V is TRBV3-1 (or the pseudogene TRBV3-2); the D is unclear. The CDR3 runs 12 residues. The V gene's germline CDR1 is LGHDT and CDR2 YNNKEL (reference sequence). Trimming removed 5 bases at V and 4 bases at J, with 7 bases between. CDR3 sequence: CASSYLADTQYF. DNA of the CDR3: TGTGCCAGCAGCTACCTAGCAGATACGCAGTATTTT.

The chain couples TRBV7-9 to TRBJ2-1; D perhaps matches TRBD2 (6 bases). V lost 10 bases to trimming and J lost 8 bases, with 18 bases between them. Per the germline V gene, CDR1 is SEHNR and CDR2 is FQNEAQ (reference sequence). This CDR3 spans 13 amino acids. CDR3 DNA sequence: TGTGCCATCCACTCTTCAACGGGGGATGAGCAGTTCTTC. Translated, it gives CAIHSSTGDEQFF.

The J gene is TRBJ2-6, the V gene TRBV7-2; no clear D gene. The V gene lost 7 bases and the J gene lost 0 bases, with 4 bases spanning the gap. CDR3 length equals 13 residues. Germline loops: CDR1 SGHTA, CDR2 FQGNSA. CDR3: CASKNSGANVLTF. The DNA for the CDR3 is TGTGCCAGCAAGAACTCTGGGGCCAACGTCCTGACTTTC.

The rearrangement uses TRBV27 and TRBJ1-3; TRBD1 is a possible D gene (6 bases). Per germline, CDR1 MNHEY and CDR2 SMNVEV (reference sequence). V was pared by 6 bases and J by 0 bases, with 15 bases between. This CDR3 is 16 amino acids long. CDR3 nucleotide sequence: TGTGCCAGCAGAAAGACAGGTACCCTCTCTGGAAACACCATATATTTT. This encodes CASRKTGTLSGNTIYF.

This chain links TRBV12-3 or TRBV12-4 with TRBJ1-5; a possible D gene is TRBD1 (5 bases). The CDR3 extends over 13 amino acids. Trimming stripped 7 bases from V and 5 bases from J, with 12 bases between. The CDR3 DNA is TGTGCCAGCACCCCCGGGGCCGATCAGCCCCAGCATTTT. Translated: CASTPGADQPQHF.

The count of this clone is one. The CDR3 DNA follows: TGTGCCAGCTCACCAGAGAGGGGCGCCTCCTACGAGCAGTACTTC. Translating gives CASSPERGASYEQYF. V is TRBV18 and J is TRBJ2-7, with D perhaps given as TRBD1 or TRBD2 (5 bases each). Between the trimmed V and J ends, which lost 2 bases and 0 bases, there was a span of 11 bases. Germline CDR1 reads KGHSH; CDR2 reads LQKENI. The CDR3 length is 15 residues.

The chain carries TRBV25-1 and TRBJ1-2; D possibly corresponds to TRBD1 (5 bases). The CDR3 is 16 residues long. Germline CDR1 reads MGHDK; CDR2 reads SYGVNS. The V gene lost 4 bases and the J gene lost 5 bases, with 20 bases spanning the gap. CDR3 loop: CASSGQKGPGLYGYTF. The CDR3 DNA reads TGTGCCAGCAGTGGACAAAAAGGTCCGGGACTATATGGCTACACCTTC.

The chain couples TRBV15 to TRBJ2-3; D not resolved. The ends were cut back, 3 bases at V and 0 bases at J, with 7 bases in the middle. This CDR3 is 14 amino acids long. Germline-derived CDR1 and CDR2 are LNHNV and YYDKDF (reference sequence). The CDR3 here is CATSRGGSTDTQYF. The CDR3 DNA is TGTGCCACCAGCAGGGGCGGAAGCACAGATACGCAGTATTTT.

The chain recombines TRBV5-4 with TRBJ2-2; 11 bases are shared with TRBD2. CDR3 length: 16 amino acids. V lost 9 bases, J lost 5 bases, and 12 bases stayed unmatched. Germline loops: CDR1 SGHNT, CDR2 YYREEE (reference sequence). The CDR3 spells CAMKNSSGRATGELFF. CDR3 coding DNA: TGTGCCATGAAAAATAGTAGCGGGAGGGCAACCGGGGAGCTGTTTTTT. Full variable domain (outside the CDR3, taken from reference TRBV5-4 and TRBJ2-2): ETGVTQSPTHLIKTRGQQVTLRCSSQSGHNTVSWYQQALGQGPQFIFQYYREEENGRGNFPPRFSGLQFPNYSSELNVNALELDDSALYLCAMKNSSGRATGELFFGEGSRLTVL.

The rearrangement joins TRBV6-6 to TRBJ1-5; D is undetermined. Per the germline V gene, CDR1 is MNHNY and CDR2 is SVGAGI (reference sequence). CDR3 size: 11 residues. The V end was cut by 4 bases, the J end by 13 bases, with 11 bases between. The CDR3 region has the DNA TGTGCCAGCAGTTCGGGAGCGGGACAGCATTTT. Its protein product is CASSSGAGQHF.

This clone was counted a single time. The chain links TRBV25-1 to TRBJ2-3; the D gene is possibly TRBD2 (5 bases). V lost 7 bases and J lost 5, with 13 bases in between. The CDR3 contains 13 residues. Per germline, CDR1 MGHDK and CDR2 SYGVNS. The CDR3 loop reads CASNGVGVDTQYF. CDR3 sequence (DNA): TGTGCCAGCAATGGGGTCGGGGTAGATACGCAGTATTTT.

This chain uses TRBV3-1 (or the pseudogene TRBV3-2) with TRBJ2-5; no clear D gene. Germline CDR1 and CDR2: LGHDT and YNNKEL (reference sequence). There are 14 residues in the CDR3. V was trimmed by 1 base and J by 5 bases, leaving 11 bases between them. The CDR3 reads CASSQGFPGETQYF. The CDR3 DNA reads TGTGCCAGCAGCCAAGGTTTCCCCGGGGAGACCCAGTACTTC.

The V call is TRBV3-1 (or the pseudogene TRBV3-2), the J call TRBJ1-3; D remains ambiguous. This CDR3 is 12 amino acids long. The germline V gene has CDR1 LGHDT and CDR2 YNNKEL (reference sequence). Trimming took off 5 bases at V and 4 bases at J, with 6 bases between the two ends. This CDR3 is CASSLGGNTIYF. CDR3 DNA sequence: TGTGCCAGCAGCTTAGGGGGAAACACCATATATTTT.

The chain recombines TRBV7-9 with TRBJ2-7; maybe TRBD2 (6 bases). Germline V CDR1 and CDR2: SEHNR, FQNEAQ (reference sequence). The length of the CDR3 is 15 residues. With 5 bases removed from V and 2 bases from J, the gap between germline ends came to 16 bases. The CDR3 here is CASSPLGGVTYEQYF. Written as DNA, the CDR3 is TGTGCCAGCAGCCCCCTCGGCGGGGTTACCTACGAGCAGTACTTC.

The rearrangement joins TRBV6-6 to TRBJ1-1, with D possibly TRBD1 on 5 matching bases. The CDR3 runs to 12 residues. The germline V gene has CDR1 MNHNY and CDR2 SVGAGI (reference sequence). Trimming pared 5 bases from V and 5 bases from J, leaving 9 bases between. The CDR3 sequence: CASSPGGTEAFF. For the CDR3, the DNA is TGTGCCAGCAGTCCGGGGGGAACTGAAGCTTTCTTT.

This clone is a singleton in its sample. V gene TRBV5-1 combines with J gene TRBJ2-3; D not certain. Trimming pared 0 bases from V and 5 bases from J, leaving 10 bases between. The germline V gene has CDR1 SGHRS and CDR2 YFSETQ. The CDR3 loop spans 14 amino acids. CDR3 bases: TGCGCCAGCAGCTTGGGCCAAAAGCAAGATACGCAGTATTTT. Encoded protein: CASSLGQKQDTQYF. The whole variable domain, filled in from reference TRBV5-1 and TRBJ2-3, reads KAGVTQTPRYLIKTRGQQVTLSCSPISGHRSVSWYQQTPGQGLQFLFEYFSETQRNKGNFPGRFSGRQFSNSRSEMNVSTLELGDSALYLCASSLGQKQDTQYFGPGTRLTVL.

The chain couples TRBV7-9 to TRBJ2-7; 11 bases are a match to TRBD1. The CDR3 contains 15 residues. Germline-derived CDR1 and CDR2 are SEHNR and FQNEAQ (reference sequence). With V trimmed by 1 base and J by 6 bases, 5 bases remained unmatched. The CDR3 DNA reads TGTGCCAGCAGCTTAGATGGACAGGGGGCTGGCGAGCAGTACTTC. Its translation is CASSLDGQGAGEQYF.